The source of this T cell receptor (beta chain) is a study of CD8 T cells in ankylosing spondylitis. Overall study results and limits: Clones linked to the disease showed a CD8+ phenotype. They occurred at relatively low frequencies in peripheral blood. Seemingly distinctive of ankylosing spondylitis blood was a TCR beta motif formed by eight highly homologous variants. Prior literature has documented some motif variants in synovial fluid and blood from reactive arthritis.

Trimming cost V 4 bases and J 2 bases; bases outside gene matches: 4. CDR1 and CDR2 (germline): SGHRS, YFSETQ. The CDR3 consists of 15 residues. This clonotype was seen many times. No antigen is known for it. Construction of TCR beta libraries was performed using quantitative 5'-RACE with molecular barcodes. TCRdb reprocessed the 5' RACE reads with MiXCR, giving one entry per CDR3 protein. The repertoire holds roughly 220,000 distinct CDR3 sequences, with under 12% as singletons. The V and J genes are TRBV5-1 and TRBJ2-3; 10 bases line up with TRBD1. The receptor was isolated from a male donor with ankylosing spondylitis or in good health (not recorded which). The sequencing sample was made of blood, either unsorted or a sorted T cell fraction (not recorded which). The CDR3 is CASSPGTGVTDTQYF. CDR3 in DNA: TGCGCCAGCAGCCCCGGGACAGGGGTCACAGATACGCAGTATTTT.